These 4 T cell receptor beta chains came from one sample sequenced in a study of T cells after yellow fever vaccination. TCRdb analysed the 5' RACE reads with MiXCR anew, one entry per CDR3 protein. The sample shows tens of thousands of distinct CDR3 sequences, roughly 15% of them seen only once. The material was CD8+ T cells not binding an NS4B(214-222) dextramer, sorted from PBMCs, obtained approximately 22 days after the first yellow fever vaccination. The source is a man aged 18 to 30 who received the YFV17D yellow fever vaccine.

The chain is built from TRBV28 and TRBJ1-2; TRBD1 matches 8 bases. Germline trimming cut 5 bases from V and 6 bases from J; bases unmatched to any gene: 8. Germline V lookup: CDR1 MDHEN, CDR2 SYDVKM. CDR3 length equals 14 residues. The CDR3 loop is CASSHRTGWDGYTF. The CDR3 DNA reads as TGTGCCAGCAGTCACCGGACAGGGTGGGATGGCTACACCTTC.

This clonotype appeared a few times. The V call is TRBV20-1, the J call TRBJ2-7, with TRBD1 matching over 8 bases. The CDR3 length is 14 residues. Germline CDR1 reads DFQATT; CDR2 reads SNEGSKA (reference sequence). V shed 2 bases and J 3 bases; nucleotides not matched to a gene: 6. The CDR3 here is CSARPPDRDYEQYV. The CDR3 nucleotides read TGCAGTGCTAGACCACCGGACAGGGACTACGAGCAGTACGTC.

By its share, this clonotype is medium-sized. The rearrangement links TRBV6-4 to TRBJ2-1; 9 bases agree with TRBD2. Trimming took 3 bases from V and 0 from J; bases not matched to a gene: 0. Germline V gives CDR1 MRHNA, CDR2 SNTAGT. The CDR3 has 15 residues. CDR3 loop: CASSEAGGSYNEQFF. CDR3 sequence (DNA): TGTGCCAGCAGTGAAGCGGGGGGCTCCTACAATGAGCAGTTCTTC.

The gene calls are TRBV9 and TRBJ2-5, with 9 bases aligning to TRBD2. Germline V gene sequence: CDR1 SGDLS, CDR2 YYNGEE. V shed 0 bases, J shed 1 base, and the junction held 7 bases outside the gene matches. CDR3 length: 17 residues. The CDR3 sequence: CASSVAGLAGSQETQYF. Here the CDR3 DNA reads TGTGCCAGCAGCGTAGCGGGGCTAGCGGGGTCCCAAGAGACCCAGTACTTC.